The 18 T cell receptor beta chains below come from one sample, sequenced in a study of T cell changes during pregnancy in multiple sclerosis. Some clones are missing from TCRdb's copy, which holds only in-frame ones; the method was immunoSEQ multiplex PCR. The data show 50,000 to 65,000 clones, 92% seen once. The source was peripheral blood, collected in the first trimester of pregnancy. The source of these receptors is a female donor with multiple sclerosis, enrolled in a pregnancy study.

This rearrangement joins TRBV7-2 to TRBJ1-6; D remains ambiguous. V lost 4 bases and J 9 bases, leaving 13 bases between the germline ends. The CDR3 has 14 amino acids. Germline CDR1 and CDR2: SGHTA and FQGNSA. CDR3: CASSSRAGFSPLHF. Written as DNA, the CDR3 is TGTGCCAGCAGCTCTCGGGCGGGATTTTCACCCCTCCACTTT.

This clone is a singleton in its sample. V usage is TRBV27 and J usage is TRBJ1-5; TRBD1 aligns across 9 bases. The germline V gene has CDR1 MNHEY and CDR2 SMNVEV (reference sequence). The ends lost 3 bases at V and 7 bases at J; junction bases unmatched: 7. CDR3 length: 15 residues. CDR3 sequence reads: CASSFRDRANQPQHF. DNA for the CDR3: TGTGCCAGCAGTTTCCGGGACAGGGCGAACCAGCCCCAGCATTTT.

J is TRBJ1-1 and V is TRBV28; D is undetermined. Germline lookup yields CDR1 MDHEN and CDR2 SYDVKM. The ends were cut back, 3 bases at V and 1 base at J, with 6 bases in the middle. This CDR3 region has 13 residues. CDR3 DNA sequence: TGTGCCAGCAGTTTGCAGGAGAACACTGAAGCTTTCTTT. Translation: CASSLQENTEAFF.

The rearrangement uses TRBV14 and TRBJ2-7; possible D gene TRBD2, 7 bases. The length of the CDR3 is 14 residues. V lost 0 bases, J lost 5 bases, and 11 bases lay in between. CDR1 and CDR2 (germline): SGHDN, FVKESK. The CDR3 nucleotides read TGTGCCAGCAGCCAAGATGCGGGGGCCAACGAGCAGTACTTC. Protein product: CASSQDAGANEQYF.

This clone was observed a single time. The chain is built from TRBV15 and TRBJ1-1; D not resolved. The CDR3 has 14 amino acids. With 1 base removed from V and 1 base from J, the gap between germline ends came to 7 bases. Germline CDR1 is LNHNV and CDR2 is YYDKDF (reference sequence). CDR3 amino acids: CATSRVGGNTEAFF. The CDR3 DNA reads as TGTGCCACCAGCAGAGTGGGAGGGAACACTGAAGCTTTCTTT. Full variable domain (remainder filled in from reference TRBV15 and TRBJ1-1): DAMVIQNPRYQVTQFGKPVTLSCSQTLNHNVMYWYQQKSSQAPKLLFHYYDKDFNNEADTPDNFQSRRPNTSFCFLDIRSPGLGDTAMYLCATSRVGGNTEAFFGQGTRLTVV.

The count of this clone is one. The V call is TRBV5-6, the J call TRBJ1-3, with D maybe TRBD1 (6 bases). Trimming took off 3 bases at V and 2 bases at J, with 12 bases between the two ends. Germline values: CDR1 SGHDT, CDR2 YYEEEE. The CDR3 totals 15 residues. The CDR3 bases are TGTGCCAGCAGCTCAGAGACAGGAGCTGGAAACACCATATATTTT. Its translation is CASSSETGAGNTIYF.

The chain has TRBV7-3 and TRBJ2-1, with D possibly TRBD2 on 5 matching bases. The length of the CDR3 is 15 residues. Germline lookup yields CDR1 SGHTA and CDR2 FQGTGA. V was clipped by 2 bases and J by 1 base, with 9 bases between them. The CDR3 DNA reads as TGTGCCAGCAGCTTAGCAGCGGCGTCCTACAATGAGCAGTTCTTC. Translated: CASSLAAASYNEQFF.

The chain joins TRBV5-1 to TRBJ2-7; D is possibly TRBD1 (5 bases). Looked up from germline, CDR1 is SGHRS and CDR2 is YFSETQ. Deletions cut 3 bases from V and 3 bases from J, with 7 bases between. The CDR3 is 12 amino acids. This CDR3 reads CASSSDSYEQYF. CDR3 nucleotides: TGCGCCAGCAGCTCCGACAGCTACGAGCAGTACTTC. The variable domain in full, completed from reference TRBV5-1 and TRBJ2-7, reads KAGVTQTPRYLIKTRGQQVTLSCSPISGHRSVSWYQQTPGQGLQFLFEYFSETQRNKGNFPGRFSGRQFSNSRSEMNVSTLELGDSALYLCASSSDSYEQYFGPGTRLTVT.

The chain is built from TRBV5-4 and TRBJ1-1; D is unresolved. CDR3 length equals 13 residues. The V end lost 2 bases, the J end lost 1 base, and 6 bases lay between the germline ends. The germline V gene encodes CDR1 SGHNT and CDR2 YYREEE (reference sequence). CDR3 sequence: CASSLTSNTEAFF. The CDR3 bases are TGTGCCAGCAGCTTAACATCGAACACTGAAGCTTTCTTT. Looking up the rest from reference TRBV5-4 and TRBJ1-1 gives the full variable domain: ETGVTQSPTHLIKTRGQQVTLRCSSQSGHNTVSWYQQALGQGPQFIFQYYREEENGRGNFPPRFSGLQFPNYSSELNVNALELDDSALYLCASSLTSNTEAFFGQGTRLTVV.

The chain has TRBV7-9 and TRBJ2-3, with 13 bases lining up with TRBD2. Per germline, CDR1 SEHNR and CDR2 FQNEAQ (reference sequence). The J segment lost 3 bases and the V segment lost 6 bases, leaving 3 bases of the junction unmatched. CDR3 length: 15 amino acids. CDR3: CASSSGLAGTDTQYF. In DNA form, the CDR3 reads TGTGCCAGCAGTTCGGGACTAGCGGGGACAGATACGCAGTATTTT.

V and J are TRBV9 and TRBJ1-4; 7 positions agree with TRBD1. This CDR3 region has 15 residues. Trimming removed 3 bases from V and 3 bases from J; junction bases left unmatched: 5. From germline, CDR1 is SGDLS and CDR2 YYNGEE. The CDR3 loop is CASSATGTANEKLFF. The CDR3 region has the DNA TGTGCCAGCAGCGCAACAGGGACAGCTAATGAAAAACTGTTTTTT.

This clone showed up just once. V usage is TRBV5-8 and J usage is TRBJ1-5; D remains unclear. V lost 0 bases to trimming and J lost 7 bases, with 2 bases between them. The CDR3 has 11 amino acids. CDR1 SGHTS and CDR2 YDEGEE come from the germline V gene. DNA for the CDR3: TGTGCCAGCAGCTTGGCGCAGCCCCAGCATTTT. This gives the protein CASSLAQPQHF.

The V gene is TRBV9, the J gene TRBJ2-3, with 11 bases that match TRBD2. The CDR3 extends over 15 amino acids. CDR1 and CDR2 from the germline V gene are SGDLS and YYNGEE. Trimming removed 4 bases from V and 0 bases from J; junction bases left unmatched: 1. The CDR3, as DNA: TGTGCCAGCAGCACTAGCGGGGGTAGCACAGATACGCAGTATTTT. Translating gives CASSTSGGSTDTQYF.

This clone occurred a few times. The V and J genes are TRBV9 and TRBJ1-5, with 8 nucleotides matching TRBD1. With 2 bases clipped from V and 5 bases from J, the junction kept 3 bases outside the gene matches. Germline V gives CDR1 SGDLS, CDR2 YYNGEE. The CDR3 sequence is 14 residues long. For the CDR3, the DNA is TGTGCCAGCAGCGTGGACAGGGAGTATCAGCCCCAGCATTTT. This gives the protein CASSVDREYQPQHF. Combining the CDR3 with reference TRBV9 and TRBJ1-5 gives the whole variable domain DSGVTQTPKHLITATGQRVTLRCSPRSGDLSVYWYQQSLDQGLQFLIQYYNGEERAKGNILERFSAQQFPDLHSELNLSSLELGDSALYFCASSVDREYQPQHFGDGTRLSIL.

This sequence joins TRBV5-6 and TRBJ1-3; TRBD1 matches at 7 bases. The V gene end was trimmed by 4 bases and the J gene end by 2 bases; junction bases not matched to a gene: 3. The CDR3 is 14 amino acids. The germline CDR1 and CDR2 sequences are SGHDT and YYEEEE. The CDR3 region is CASSPTGTGNTIYF. The CDR3 DNA reads as TGTGCCAGCAGCCCGACAGGGACTGGAAACACCATATATTTT. The full variable domain, its missing parts supplied by reference TRBV5-6 and TRBJ1-3, is DAGVTQSPTHLIKTRGQQVTLRCSPKSGHDTVSWYQQALGQGPQFIFQYYEEEERQRGNFPDRFSGHQFPNYSSELNVNALLLGDSALYLCASSPTGTGNTIYFGEGSWLTVV.

This chain links TRBV9 with TRBJ1-2, with 7 bases matching TRBD1. The germline gives CDR1 SGDLS, CDR2 YYNGEE. This CDR3 spans 13 amino acids. Trimming removed 0 bases from V and 8 bases from J; junction bases left unmatched: 4. CDR3 bases: TGTGCCAGCAGCGTAGAGGAGGGGGCGGGCTACACCTTC. It translates to CASSVEEGAGYTF.

The chain joins TRBV9 to TRBJ1-2, with D hard to call. CDR1 and CDR2 from the germline V gene are SGDLS and YYNGEE. The length of the CDR3 is 13 residues. V was shortened by 3 bases and J by 0 bases, with 6 bases between the two germline ends. The CDR3 loop is CASSGGANYGYTF. CDR3 DNA: TGTGCCAGCAGCGGAGGAGCTAACTATGGCTACACCTTC.

The genes are TRBV2 and TRBJ2-1; the match to TRBD2 covers 15 bases. J was trimmed by 7 bases and V by 3 bases; bases with no gene match: 4. Per the germline V gene, CDR1 is SNHLY and CDR2 is FYNNEI. The CDR3 spans 16 residues. CDR3 in DNA: TGTGCCAGCAGTGACGGACTAGCGGGGGGGGATAATGAGCAGTTCTTC. Protein sequence: CASSDGLAGGDNEQFF.